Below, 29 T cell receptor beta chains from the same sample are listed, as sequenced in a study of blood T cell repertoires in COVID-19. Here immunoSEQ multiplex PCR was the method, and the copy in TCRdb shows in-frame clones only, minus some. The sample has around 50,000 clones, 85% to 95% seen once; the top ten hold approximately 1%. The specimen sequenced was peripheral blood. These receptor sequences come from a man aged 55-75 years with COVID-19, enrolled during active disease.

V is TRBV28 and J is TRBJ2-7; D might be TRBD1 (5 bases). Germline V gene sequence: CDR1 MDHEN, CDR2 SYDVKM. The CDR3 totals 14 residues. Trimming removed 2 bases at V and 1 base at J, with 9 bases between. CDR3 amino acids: CASSLLDSSYEQYF. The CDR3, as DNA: TGTGCCAGCAGTTTACTAGACAGTTCCTACGAGCAGTACTTC.

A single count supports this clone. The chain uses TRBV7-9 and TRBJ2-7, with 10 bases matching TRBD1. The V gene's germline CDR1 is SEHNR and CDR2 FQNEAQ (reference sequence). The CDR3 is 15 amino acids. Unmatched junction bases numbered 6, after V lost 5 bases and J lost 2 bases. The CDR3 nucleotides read TGTGCCAGCAGCCGCGGGACAGGGGTACCCTACGAGCAGTACTTC. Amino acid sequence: CASSRGTGVPYEQYF.

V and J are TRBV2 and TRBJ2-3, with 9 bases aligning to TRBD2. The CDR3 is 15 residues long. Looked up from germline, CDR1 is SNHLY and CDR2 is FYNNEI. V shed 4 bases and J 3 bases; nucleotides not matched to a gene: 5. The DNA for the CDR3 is TGTGCCAGCAGTGGGCTAGCGGGATTGACAGATACGCAGTATTTT. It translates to CASSGLAGLTDTQYF.

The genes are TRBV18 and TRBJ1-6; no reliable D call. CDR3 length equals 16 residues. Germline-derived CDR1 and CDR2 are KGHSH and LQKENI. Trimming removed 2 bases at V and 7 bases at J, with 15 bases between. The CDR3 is CASSPMAERPNSPLHF. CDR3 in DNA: TGTGCCAGCTCACCAATGGCGGAACGGCCAAATTCACCCCTCCACTTT.

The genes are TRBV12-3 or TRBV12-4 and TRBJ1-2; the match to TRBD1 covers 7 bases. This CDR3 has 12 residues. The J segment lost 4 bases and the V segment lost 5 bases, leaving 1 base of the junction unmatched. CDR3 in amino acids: CASSRQGYGYTF. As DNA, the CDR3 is TGTGCCAGCAGTCGACAGGGCTATGGCTACACCTTC.

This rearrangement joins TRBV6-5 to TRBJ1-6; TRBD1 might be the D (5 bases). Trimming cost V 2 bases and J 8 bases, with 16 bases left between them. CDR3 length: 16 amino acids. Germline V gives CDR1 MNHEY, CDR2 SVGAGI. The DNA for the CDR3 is TGTGCCAGCAGTTACGCAGGGCAGTGGGCGGATTCACCCCTCCACTTT. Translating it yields CASSYAGQWADSPLHF.

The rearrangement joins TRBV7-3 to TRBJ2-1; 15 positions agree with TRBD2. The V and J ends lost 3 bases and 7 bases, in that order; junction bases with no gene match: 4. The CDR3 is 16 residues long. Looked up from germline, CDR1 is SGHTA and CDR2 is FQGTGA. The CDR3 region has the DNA TGTGCCAGCAGCTTGGGACTAGCGGGGGGTCTGAATGAGCAGTTCTTC. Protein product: CASSLGLAGGLNEQFF.

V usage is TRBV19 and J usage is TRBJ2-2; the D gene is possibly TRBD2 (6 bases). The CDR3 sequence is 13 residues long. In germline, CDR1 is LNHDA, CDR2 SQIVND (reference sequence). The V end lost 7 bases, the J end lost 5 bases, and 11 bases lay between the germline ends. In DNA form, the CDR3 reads TGTGCCAGTACGGTGGAGGGGACCGGGGAGCTGTTTTTT. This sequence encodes CASTVEGTGELFF.

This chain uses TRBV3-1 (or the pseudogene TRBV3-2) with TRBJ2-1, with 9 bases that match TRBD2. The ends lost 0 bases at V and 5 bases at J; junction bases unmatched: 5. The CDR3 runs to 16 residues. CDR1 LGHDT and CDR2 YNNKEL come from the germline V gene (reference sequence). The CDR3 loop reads CASSQEFLAGNNEQFF. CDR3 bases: TGTGCCAGCAGCCAAGAGTTTCTAGCGGGGAACAATGAGCAGTTCTTC.

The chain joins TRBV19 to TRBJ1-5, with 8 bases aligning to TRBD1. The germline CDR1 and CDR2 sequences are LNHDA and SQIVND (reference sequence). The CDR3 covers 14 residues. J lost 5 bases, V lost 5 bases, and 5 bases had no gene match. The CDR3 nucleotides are TGTGCCAGTAGTCCGAAGACAGGGGATCAGCCCCAGCATTTT. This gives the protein CASSPKTGDQPQHF.

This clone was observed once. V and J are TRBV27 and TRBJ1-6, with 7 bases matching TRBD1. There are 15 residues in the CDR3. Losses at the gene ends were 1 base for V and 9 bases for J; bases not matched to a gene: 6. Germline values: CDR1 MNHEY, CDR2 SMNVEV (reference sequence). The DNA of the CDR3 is TGTGCCAGCAGTTTATTAAGGGGGCAGGGTTCACCCCTCCACTTT. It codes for CASSLLRGQGSPLHF.

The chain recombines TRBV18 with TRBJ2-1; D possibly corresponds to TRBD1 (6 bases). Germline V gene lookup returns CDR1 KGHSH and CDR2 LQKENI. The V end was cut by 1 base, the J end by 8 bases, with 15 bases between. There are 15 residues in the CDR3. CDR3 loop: CASSPRRQGKDEQFF. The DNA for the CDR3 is TGTGCCAGCTCACCACGGCGCCAGGGGAAGGATGAGCAGTTCTTC.

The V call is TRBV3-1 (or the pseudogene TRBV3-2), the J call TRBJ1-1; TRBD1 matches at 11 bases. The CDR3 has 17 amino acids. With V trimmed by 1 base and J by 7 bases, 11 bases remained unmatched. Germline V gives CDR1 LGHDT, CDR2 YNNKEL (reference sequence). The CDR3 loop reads CASSQGWTGGRVDEAFF. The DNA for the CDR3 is TGTGCCAGCAGCCAAGGATGGACAGGGGGCAGGGTGGATGAAGCTTTCTTT.

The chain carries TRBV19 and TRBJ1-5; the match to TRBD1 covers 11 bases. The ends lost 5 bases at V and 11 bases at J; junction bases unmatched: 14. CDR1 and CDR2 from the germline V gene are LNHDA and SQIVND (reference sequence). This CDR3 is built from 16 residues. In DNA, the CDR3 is TGTGCCAGTAGTCCCCGGACAGGGGGCGATGGGCCGGCCCAGCATTTT. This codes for CASSPRTGGDGPAQHF.

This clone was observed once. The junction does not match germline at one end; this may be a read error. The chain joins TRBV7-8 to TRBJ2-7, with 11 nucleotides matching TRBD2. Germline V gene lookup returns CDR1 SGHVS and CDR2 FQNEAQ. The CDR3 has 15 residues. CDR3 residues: CASSIAGGASYEQYF. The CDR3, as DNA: TGTGCCAGCAGCATAGCGGGGGGGGCCTCCTACGAGCAGTACTTC.

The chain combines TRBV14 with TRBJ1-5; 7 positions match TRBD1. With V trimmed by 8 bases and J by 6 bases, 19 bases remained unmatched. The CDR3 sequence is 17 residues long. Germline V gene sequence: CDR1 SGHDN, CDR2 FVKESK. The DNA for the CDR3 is TGTGCCAGCGATCTCCCAACCGACAGGGCAAGATTTCAGCCCCAGCATTTT. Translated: CASDLPTDRARFQPQHF.

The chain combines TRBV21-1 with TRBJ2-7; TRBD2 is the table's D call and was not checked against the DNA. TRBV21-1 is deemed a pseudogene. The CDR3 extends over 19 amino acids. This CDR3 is CASSKGSSEEREVSYEQYF. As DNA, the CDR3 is TGTGCCAGCAGCAAAGGGTCCTCTGAGGAGCGGGAGGTCTCCTACGAGCAGTACTTC.

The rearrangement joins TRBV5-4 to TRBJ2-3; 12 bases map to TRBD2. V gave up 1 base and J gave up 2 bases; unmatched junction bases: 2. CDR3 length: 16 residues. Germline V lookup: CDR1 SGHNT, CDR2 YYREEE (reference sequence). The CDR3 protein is CASSLTSGGYTDTQYF. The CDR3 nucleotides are TGTGCCAGCAGCTTGACTAGCGGGGGGTACACAGATACGCAGTATTTT.

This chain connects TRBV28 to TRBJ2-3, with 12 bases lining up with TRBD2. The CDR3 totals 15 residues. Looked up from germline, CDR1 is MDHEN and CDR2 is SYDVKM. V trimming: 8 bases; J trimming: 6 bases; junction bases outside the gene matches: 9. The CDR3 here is CASRGLAGNRDTQYF. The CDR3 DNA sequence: TGTGCCAGCCGTGGACTAGCGGGAAATAGGGATACGCAGTATTTT.

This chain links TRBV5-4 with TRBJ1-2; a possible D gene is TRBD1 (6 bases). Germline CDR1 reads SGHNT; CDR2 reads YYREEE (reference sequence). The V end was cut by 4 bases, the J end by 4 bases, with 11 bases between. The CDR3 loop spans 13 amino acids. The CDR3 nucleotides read TGTGCCAGCAGCGAGGACAGCGTCTATGGCTACACCTTC. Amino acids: CASSEDSVYGYTF.

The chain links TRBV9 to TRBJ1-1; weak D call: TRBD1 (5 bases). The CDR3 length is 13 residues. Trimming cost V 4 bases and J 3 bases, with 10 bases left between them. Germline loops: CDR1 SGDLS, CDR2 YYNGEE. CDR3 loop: CASSPDRDTEAFF. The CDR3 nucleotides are TGTGCCAGCAGCCCTGACAGAGACACTGAAGCTTTCTTT.

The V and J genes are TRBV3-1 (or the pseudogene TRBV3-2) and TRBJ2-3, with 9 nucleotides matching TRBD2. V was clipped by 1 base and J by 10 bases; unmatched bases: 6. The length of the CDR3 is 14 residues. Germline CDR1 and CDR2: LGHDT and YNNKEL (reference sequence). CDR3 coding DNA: TGTGCCAGCAGCCAAGCCAGCGGGGGGAGAGCGCAGTATTTT. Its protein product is CASSQASGGRAQYF.

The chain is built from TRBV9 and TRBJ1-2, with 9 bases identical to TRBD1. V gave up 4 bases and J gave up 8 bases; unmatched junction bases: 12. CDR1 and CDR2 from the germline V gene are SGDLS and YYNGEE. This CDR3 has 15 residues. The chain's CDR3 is CASSLTGTGTSGYTF. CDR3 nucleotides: TGTGCCAGCAGCCTCACCGGGACAGGGACGTCAGGCTACACCTTC.

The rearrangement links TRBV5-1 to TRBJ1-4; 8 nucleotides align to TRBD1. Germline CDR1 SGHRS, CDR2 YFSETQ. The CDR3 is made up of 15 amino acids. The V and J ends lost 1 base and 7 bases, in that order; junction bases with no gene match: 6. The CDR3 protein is CASSLQRTGSEKLFF. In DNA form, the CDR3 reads TGCGCCAGCAGCTTGCAAAGGACAGGGAGTGAAAAACTGTTTTTT.

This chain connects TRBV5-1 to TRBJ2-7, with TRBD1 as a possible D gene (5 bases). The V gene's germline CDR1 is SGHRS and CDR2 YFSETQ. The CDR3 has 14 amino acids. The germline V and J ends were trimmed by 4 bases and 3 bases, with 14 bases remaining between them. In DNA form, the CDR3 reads TGCGCCAGCAGCCTCTGGACAACGGACTACGAGCAGTACTTC. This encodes CASSLWTTDYEQYF.

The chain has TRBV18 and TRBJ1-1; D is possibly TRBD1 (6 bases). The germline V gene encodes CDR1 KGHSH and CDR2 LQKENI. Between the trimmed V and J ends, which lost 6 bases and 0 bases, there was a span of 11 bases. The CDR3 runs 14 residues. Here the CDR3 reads CASSQGPMNTEAFF. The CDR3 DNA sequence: TGTGCCAGCTCCCAGGGGCCAATGAACACTGAAGCTTTCTTT. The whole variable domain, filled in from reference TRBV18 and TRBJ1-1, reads NAGVMQNPRHLVRRRGQEARLRCSPMKGHSHVYWYRQLPEEGLKFMVYLQKENIIDESGMPKERFSAEFPKEGPSILRIQQVVRGDSAAYFCASSQGPMNTEAFFGQGTRLTVV.

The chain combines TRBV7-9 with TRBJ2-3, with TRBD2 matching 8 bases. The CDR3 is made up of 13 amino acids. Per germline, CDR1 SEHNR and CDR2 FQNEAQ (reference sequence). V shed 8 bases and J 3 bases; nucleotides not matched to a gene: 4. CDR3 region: CASFLAGTDTQYF. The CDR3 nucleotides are TGTGCCAGCTTCCTAGCGGGTACAGATACGCAGTATTTT. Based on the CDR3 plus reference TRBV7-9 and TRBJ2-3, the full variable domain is DTGVSQNPRHKITKRGQNVTFRCDPISEHNRLYWYRQTLGQGPEFLTYFQNEAQLEKSRLLSDRFSAERPKGSFSTLEIQRTEQGDSAMYLCASFLAGTDTQYFGPGTRLTVL.

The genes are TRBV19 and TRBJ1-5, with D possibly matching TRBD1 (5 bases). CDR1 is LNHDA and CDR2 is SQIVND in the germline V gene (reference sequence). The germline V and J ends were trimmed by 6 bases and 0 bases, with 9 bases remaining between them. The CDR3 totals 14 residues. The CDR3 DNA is TGTGCCAGTAGGGCGGGGGATAGCAATCAGCCCCAGCATTTT. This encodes CASRAGDSNQPQHF. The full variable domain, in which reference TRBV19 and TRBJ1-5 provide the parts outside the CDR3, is DGGITQSPKYLFRKEGQNVTLSCEQNLNHDAMYWYRQDPGQGLRLIYYSQIVNDFQKGDIAEGYSVSREKKESFPLTVTSAQKNPTAFYLCASRAGDSNQPQHFGDGTRLSIL.

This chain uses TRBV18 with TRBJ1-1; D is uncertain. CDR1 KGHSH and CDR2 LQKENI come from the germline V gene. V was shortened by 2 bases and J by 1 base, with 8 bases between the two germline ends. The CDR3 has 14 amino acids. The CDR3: CASSPIGENTEAFF. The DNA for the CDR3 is TGTGCCAGCTCACCAATCGGGGAGAACACTGAAGCTTTCTTT.